This T cell receptor (beta chain) was recorded in a study of shared clonotypes between healthy human individuals. V was cut by 3 bases and J by 6 bases, with 14 bases left in between. Germline CDR1 and CDR2: LNHDA and SQIVND (reference sequence). This CDR3 has 15 residues. Sequencing used immunoSEQ multiplex PCR; TCRdb keeps in-frame clones, though not all of them. The sample includes 2.3 million or so clones, about 92% of them seen just once. Sample: naive CD4+ T cells from PBMCs. Subset in this sample: CD45RA+ positively selected. V is TRBV19 and J is TRBJ2-2; D unresolved. The sequence was obtained from a man between 18 and 29 years old in good health. Some clones in this sample may be carry-over from other donors' samples. CDR3 bases: TGTGCCAGTAGTATCCGTGCTACGATCCCCGGGGAGCTGTTTTTT. Its protein product is CASSIRATIPGELFF.